Presented here are 22 T cell receptor beta chains from one specimen sequenced in a study of blood T cell repertoires in COVID-19. Here immunoSEQ multiplex PCR was the method, and the copy in TCRdb shows in-frame clones only, minus some. The profile shows about 200,000 clones, 80% of them singletons. The sample taken for sequencing was peripheral blood. These receptors came from a human donor in a cohort sampled during active COVID-19.

The J gene is TRBJ2-4, the V gene TRBV6-5, with a possible D match to TRBD2 (6 bases). V gave up 7 bases and J gave up 4 bases, with 14 bases separating them. Germline lookup yields CDR1 MNHEY and CDR2 SVGAGI. The CDR3 is 14 residues long. The DNA for the CDR3 is TGTGCCAGCATTGCGGGAAATCGGAAAAACATTCAGTACTTC. As protein: CASIAGNRKNIQYF.

The chain combines TRBV3-1 (or the pseudogene TRBV3-2) with TRBJ2-3, with D uncertain. The CDR3 is 14 residues long. Germline lookup yields CDR1 LGHDT and CDR2 YNNKEL (reference sequence). Trimming removed 5 bases from V and 2 bases from J, with 11 bases in between. The CDR3 DNA is TGTGCCAGCAGCGAATCAGGATTCACAGATACGCAGTATTTT. As protein: CASSESGFTDTQYF.

This clone came up once. The gene calls are TRBV7-2 and TRBJ1-5; the D gene is possibly TRBD1 (5 bases). The germline gives CDR1 SGHTA, CDR2 FQGNSA. With 3 bases removed from V and 6 bases from J, the gap between germline ends came to 18 bases. CDR3 length: 16 residues. The CDR3 sequence: CASSLGGHQPPQPQHF. The CDR3 nucleotides read TGTGCCAGCAGCTTGGGTGGACACCAGCCCCCTCAGCCCCAGCATTTT. Full variable domain (remainder filled in from reference TRBV7-2 and TRBJ1-5): GAGVSQSPSNKVTEKGKDVELRCDPISGHTALYWYRQSLGQGLEFLIYFQGNSAPDKSGLPSDRFSAERTGGSVSTLTIQRTQQEDSAVYLCASSLGGHQPPQPQHFGDGTRLSIL.

The chain couples TRBV28 to TRBJ1-5; D possibly corresponds to TRBD1 (5 bases). Deletions cut 7 bases from V and 3 bases from J, with 16 bases between. The CDR3 runs to 15 residues. The germline V gene encodes CDR1 MDHEN and CDR2 SYDVKM. In DNA form, the CDR3 reads TGTGCCAGCATCCTCGCTGGGGCCCTCAATCAGCCCCAGCATTTT. As protein: CASILAGALNQPQHF.

The chain carries TRBV7-2 and TRBJ1-6; 7 bases are a match to TRBD1. The CDR3 loop spans 15 amino acids. Germline V gene sequence: CDR1 SGHTA, CDR2 FQGNSA. After removal of 5 bases from V and 5 bases from J, the junction contained 6 bases not matched to a gene. CDR3 loop: CASSPHRGNNSPLHF. The CDR3 region has the DNA TGTGCCAGCAGCCCACACAGGGGAAATAATTCACCCCTCCACTTT. Based on the CDR3 plus reference TRBV7-2 and TRBJ1-6, the full variable domain is GAGVSQSPSNKVTEKGKDVELRCDPISGHTALYWYRQSLGQGLEFLIYFQGNSAPDKSGLPSDRFSAERTGGSVSTLTIQRTQQEDSAVYLCASSPHRGNNSPLHFGNGTRLTVT.

This clone occurred a few times. J is TRBJ1-1 and V is TRBV25-1, with D possibly being TRBD1 (5 bases). Trimming pared 8 bases from V and 0 bases from J, leaving 10 bases between. The germline V gene encodes CDR1 MGHDK and CDR2 SYGVNS. CDR3 length equals 13 residues. The CDR3 bases are TGTGCCAGCCAGACAGAAATGAACACTGAAGCTTTCTTT. Protein: CASQTEMNTEAFF.

The rearrangement joins TRBV5-1 to TRBJ2-1, with 10 nucleotides matching TRBD1. This CDR3 is built from 13 residues. V lost 5 bases to trimming and J lost 10 bases; unmatched junction nucleotides: 6. From germline, CDR1 is SGHRS and CDR2 YFSETQ. CDR3 in amino acids: CASRSGTGDEQFF. CDR3 in DNA: TGCGCCAGCAGGTCCGGGACAGGGGACGAGCAGTTCTTC.

This chain connects TRBV6-2 or TRBV6-3 to TRBJ2-2; 7 positions agree with TRBD2. V was clipped by 6 bases and J by 3 bases; unmatched bases: 7. This CDR3 region has 15 residues. Looked up from germline, CDR1 is MNHEY and CDR2 is SVGEGT. The CDR3 loop is CASSPERGHTGELFF. CDR3 nucleotide sequence: TGTGCCAGCAGCCCAGAGCGGGGTCACACCGGGGAGCTGTTTTTT.

The chain is built from TRBV5-1 and TRBJ2-1, with 11 bases lining up with TRBD1. CDR1 is SGHRS and CDR2 is YFSETQ in the germline V gene. V was pared by 4 bases and J by 8 bases, with 8 bases of the junction left unmatched. The CDR3 contains 15 residues. CDR3 residues: CASSQMGQGDDEQFF. In DNA form, the CDR3 reads TGCGCCAGCAGCCAAATGGGACAGGGGGATGATGAGCAGTTCTTC.

The gene calls are TRBV30 and TRBJ1-3; D is unclear. Per the germline V gene, CDR1 is GTSNPN and CDR2 is SVGIG (reference sequence). Trimming removed 4 bases at V and 4 bases at J, with 14 bases between. This CDR3 region has 14 residues. The CDR3 sequence is CAWTGGLSGNTIYF. DNA of the CDR3: TGTGCCTGGACGGGAGGGCTGTCGGGAAACACCATATATTTT.

This clone was found many times. One end of the junction does not line up with germline, which may come from a read error. The genes are TRBV6-1 and TRBJ2-3; TRBD2 aligns across 9 bases. The germline CDR1 and CDR2 sequences are MNHNS and SASEGT. The length of the CDR3 is 14 residues. The CDR3: CASSELLAGTSMHF. The CDR3, as DNA: TGTGCCAGCAGTGAACTCCTCGCCGGGACTAGCATGCATTTT.

In this sample, this clone turned up a few times. This sequence joins TRBV5-1 and TRBJ1-5; weak D call: TRBD1 (5 bases). The CDR3 consists of 13 residues. Germline CDR1 and CDR2: SGHRS and YFSETQ. Trimming took 5 bases from V and 3 from J, leaving 9 bases between them. CDR3 DNA sequence: TGCGCCAGCAGTAGGGACTTCAATCAGCCCCAGCATTTT. This encodes CASSRDFNQPQHF. The entire variable domain, with the rest obtained from reference TRBV5-1 and TRBJ1-5, is as follows: KAGVTQTPRYLIKTRGQQVTLSCSPISGHRSVSWYQQTPGQGLQFLFEYFSETQRNKGNFPGRFSGRQFSNSRSEMNVSTLELGDSALYLCASSRDFNQPQHFGDGTRLSIL.

The V gene is TRBV10-3, the J gene TRBJ2-3; 9 bases align to TRBD1. Germline trimming cut 7 bases from V and 7 bases from J; bases unmatched to any gene: 6. Germline V CDR1 and CDR2: ENHRY, SYGVKD. This CDR3 is built from 13 residues. CDR3 amino acids: CAINPTGGYTQYF. The CDR3 DNA is TGTGCCATCAACCCGACAGGGGGTTATACGCAGTATTTT.

The chain has TRBV14 and TRBJ2-2, with D uncertain. CDR1 SGHDN and CDR2 FVKESK come from the germline V gene. Trimming removed 0 bases from V and 6 bases from J, with 5 bases in between. This CDR3 contains 13 residues. The DNA for the CDR3 is TGTGCCAGCAGCCAAGACCCCTCCGGGGAGCTGTTTTTT. Amino acid sequence: CASSQDPSGELFF.

The chain is built from TRBV28 and TRBJ1-2; weak D call: TRBD1 (6 bases). The length of the CDR3 is 17 residues. Germline CDR1 and CDR2: MDHEN and SYDVKM. Trimming cost V 3 bases and J 7 bases, with 24 bases left between them. CDR3 coding DNA: TGTGCCAGCAGTTTCGTTACGCCCGGGGACAAAACGTTTGGCTACACCTTC. This gives the protein CASSFVTPGDKTFGYTF.

The V gene is TRBV4-1, the J gene TRBJ2-6; D not resolved. CDR1 is MGHRA, CDR2 YSYEKL, per germline. The V end was cut by 5 bases, the J end by 4 bases, with 6 bases between. CDR3 length: 13 amino acids. The CDR3 here is CASSVQGANVLTF. DNA of the CDR3: TGCGCCAGCAGCGTACAAGGGGCCAACGTCCTGACTTTC.

CDR3 nucleotides: TGTGCCAGCAGCTTACCTCGGACAAAGTCCGACTATGGCTACACCTTC. It is translated as CASSLPRTKSDYGYTF. V gene TRBV7-9 combines with J gene TRBJ1-2, with a tentative D call TRBD1 (5 bases). Germline CDR1 is SEHNR and CDR2 is FQNEAQ (reference sequence). Trimming took 2 bases from V and 3 from J, leaving 16 bases between them. CDR3 length: 16 amino acids.

The genes are TRBV6-2 or TRBV6-3 and TRBJ2-7; 7 nucleotides line up with TRBD2. This CDR3 is built from 16 residues. Germline lookup yields CDR1 MNHEY and CDR2 SVGEGT. V trimming: 6 bases; J trimming: 0 bases; junction bases outside the gene matches: 11. In DNA form, the CDR3 reads TGTGCCAGCAGCCCTCGGGGGAGGGGCGGCTCCTACGAGCAGTACTTC. Its translation: CASSPRGRGGSYEQYF.

The V and J genes are TRBV19 and TRBJ2-7, with 10 bases identical to TRBD2. The CDR3 covers 15 residues. Germline V gene data show CDR1 as LNHDA and CDR2 as SQIVND (reference sequence). Unmatched junction bases numbered 8, after V lost 6 bases and J lost 3 bases. The CDR3 DNA follows: TGTGCCAGTAGGAGAGAACTAGCGGGGATCTACGAGCAGTACTTC. This encodes CASRRELAGIYEQYF.

The chain couples TRBV5-1 to TRBJ2-4; D ambiguous. V lost 7 bases and J 3 bases, leaving 14 bases between the germline ends. CDR1 and CDR2 from the germline V gene are SGHRS and YFSETQ. CDR3 length equals 14 residues. As DNA, the CDR3 is TGCGCCAGCTCCCCGCGGTTGGGCAAAAACATTCAGTACTTC. It encodes CASSPRLGKNIQYF.

The gene calls are TRBV7-3 and TRBJ1-1; D is undetermined. The CDR3 contains 14 residues. V gave up 5 bases and J gave up 1 base, with 11 bases separating them. From germline, CDR1 is SGHTA and CDR2 FQGTGA. The CDR3 region has the DNA TGTGCCAGCAGCCCGGGGAGTGAGAACACTGAAGCTTTCTTT. Protein sequence: CASSPGSENTEAFF.

The gene calls are TRBV30 and TRBJ1-3; 10 bases line up with TRBD1. From germline, CDR1 is GTSNPN and CDR2 SVGIG (reference sequence). J gave up 2 bases and V 2 bases, and 3 bases lay outside the gene matches. The CDR3 has 15 residues. This chain's CDR3 is CAWSRTGGPGNTIYF. The CDR3 DNA follows: TGTGCCTGGAGTCGGACAGGGGGACCTGGAAACACCATATATTTT.